This T cell receptor beta chain came from a study of shared clonotypes between healthy human individuals. Trimming removed 5 bases from V and 5 bases from J, with 18 bases in between. Per the germline V gene, CDR1 is MDHEN and CDR2 is SYDVKM. The CDR3 totals 15 residues. Concerning this clone: Its matching antigen is unknown.

Broader study findings: What naive subsets generally showed was a larger estimated richness than memory subsets showed. An expected dependence of interdonor clonotype sharing on sequencing depth was noted.

TCRdb's copy holds only in-frame clones and misses some; the assay was immunoSEQ multiplex PCR. This sample carries approximately 940,000 clones, 60% to 85% of them seen once, and the ten largest clones take over 1.3%. The gene calls are TRBV28 and TRBJ1-2; the D gene is possibly TRBD1 (6 bases). The source material was memory CD4+ T cells sorted from blood. Subset indicated: CD45RA-negative fraction. This receptor was identified in a man between 18 and 29 years old in good health. DNA for the CDR3: TGTGCCAGCAGTAATGAGCTACAGGGAAGGTATGGCTACACCTTC. Translating gives CASSNELQGRYGYTF.